This T cell receptor beta chain was obtained from a study of cytomegalovirus exposure and HLA in healthy donors. Looking at the study overall: Genotyping showed around 80% of fewer than 500 donors falling in the Caucasian-associated ancestry cluster.

Study-level points and caveats: From TCR beta sequences, most subjects' HLA-A and HLA-B alleles were reportedly predicted accurately. By HLA locus, TCR association rates varied in a later analysis, with DRB1 showing the most and HLA-C the fewest.

Regarding this clone: The antigen is unknown.

The length of the CDR3 is 18 residues. V was cut by 4 bases and J by 3 bases, with 25 bases left in between. Germline CDR1 SGDLS, CDR2 YYNGEE. PCR primers comprised 60 Vbeta and 13 Jbeta primers. Generated by immunoSEQ multiplex PCR, the TCRdb table keeps only in-frame clones and is missing some. Of some 170,000 clones in the sample, nearly 80% were seen once. The receptor was isolated from a female donor in good health and CMV-seronegative. The chain carries TRBV9 and TRBJ1-2, with D perhaps matching TRBD1 (6 bases). The specimen sequenced was PBMCs. The CDR3 nucleotides are TGTGCCAGCAGCAGCCCCTCCCAACAGGGAAGGGTTTACTATGGCTACACCTTC. Translation: CASSSPSQQGRVYYGYTF. Drawing the rest from reference TRBV9 and TRBJ1-2, the complete variable domain is DSGVTQTPKHLITATGQRVTLRCSPRSGDLSVYWYQQSLDQGLQFLIQYYNGEERAKGNILERFSAQQFPDLHSELNLSSLELGDSALYFCASSSPSQQGRVYYGYTFGSGTRLTVV.